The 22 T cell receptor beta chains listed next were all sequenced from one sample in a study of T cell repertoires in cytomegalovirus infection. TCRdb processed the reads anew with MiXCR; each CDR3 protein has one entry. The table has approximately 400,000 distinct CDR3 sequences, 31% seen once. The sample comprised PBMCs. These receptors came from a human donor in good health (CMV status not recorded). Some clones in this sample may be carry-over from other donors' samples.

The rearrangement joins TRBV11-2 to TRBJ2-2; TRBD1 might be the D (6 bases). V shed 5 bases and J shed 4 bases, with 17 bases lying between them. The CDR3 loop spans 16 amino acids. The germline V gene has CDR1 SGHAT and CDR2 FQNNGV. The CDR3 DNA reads TGTGCCAGCAGCCCAGGGTGGGGGCTGAGCACCGGGGAGCTGTTTTTT. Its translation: CASSPGWGLSTGELFF.

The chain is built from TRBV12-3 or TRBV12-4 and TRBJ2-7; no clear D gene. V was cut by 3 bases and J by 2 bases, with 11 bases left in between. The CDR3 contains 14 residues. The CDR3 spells CASSFGSSTYEQYF. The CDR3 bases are TGTGCCAGCAGTTTTGGTTCTTCCACCTACGAGCAGTACTTC.

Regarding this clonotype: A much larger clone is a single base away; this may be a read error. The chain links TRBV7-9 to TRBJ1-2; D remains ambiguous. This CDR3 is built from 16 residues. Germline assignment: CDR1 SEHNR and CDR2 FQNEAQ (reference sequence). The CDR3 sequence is CAISLPLQVPTYGYTF. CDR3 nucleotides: TGTGCCATCAGCTTACCGCTTCAGGTCCCAACCTATGGCTACACCTTC.

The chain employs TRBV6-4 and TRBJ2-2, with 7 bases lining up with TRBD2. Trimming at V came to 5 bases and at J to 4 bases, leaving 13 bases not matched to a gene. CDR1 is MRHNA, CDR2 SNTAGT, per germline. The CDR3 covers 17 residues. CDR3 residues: CASSPLSGTTFTGELFF. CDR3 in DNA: TGTGCCAGCAGTCCTTTAAGCGGGACTACCTTCACCGGGGAGCTGTTTTTT.

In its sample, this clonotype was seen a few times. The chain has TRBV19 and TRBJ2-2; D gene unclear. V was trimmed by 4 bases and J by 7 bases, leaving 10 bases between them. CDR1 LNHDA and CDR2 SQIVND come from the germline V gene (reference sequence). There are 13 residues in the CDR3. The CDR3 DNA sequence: TGTGCCAGTAGTAAGCAAAGTGGCGGGGAGCTGTTTTTT. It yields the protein CASSKQSGGELFF.

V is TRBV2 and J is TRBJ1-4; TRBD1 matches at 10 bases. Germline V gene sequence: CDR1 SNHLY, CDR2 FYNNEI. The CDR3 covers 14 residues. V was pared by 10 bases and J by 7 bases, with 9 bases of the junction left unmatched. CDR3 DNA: TGTGCCACCAGGGACAGGGGAATGGGTGAAAAACTGTTTTTT. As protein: CATRDRGMGEKLFF.

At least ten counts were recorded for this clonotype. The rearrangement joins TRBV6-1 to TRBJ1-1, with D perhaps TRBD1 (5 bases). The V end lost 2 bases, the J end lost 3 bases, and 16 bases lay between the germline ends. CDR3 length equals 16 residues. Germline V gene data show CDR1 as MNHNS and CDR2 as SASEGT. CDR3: CASSEQGRAEYTEAFF. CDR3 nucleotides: TGTGCCAGCAGTGAACAGGGAAGGGCCGAGTACACTGAAGCTTTCTTT.

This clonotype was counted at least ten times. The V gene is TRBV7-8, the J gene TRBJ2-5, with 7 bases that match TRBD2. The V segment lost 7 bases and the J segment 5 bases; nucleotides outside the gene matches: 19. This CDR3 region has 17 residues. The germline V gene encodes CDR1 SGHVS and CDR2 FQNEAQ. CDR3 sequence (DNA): TGTGCCAGCAATCCCGGGATGGAGACTAGCTATCTCGAGACCCAGTACTTC. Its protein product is CASNPGMETSYLETQYF.

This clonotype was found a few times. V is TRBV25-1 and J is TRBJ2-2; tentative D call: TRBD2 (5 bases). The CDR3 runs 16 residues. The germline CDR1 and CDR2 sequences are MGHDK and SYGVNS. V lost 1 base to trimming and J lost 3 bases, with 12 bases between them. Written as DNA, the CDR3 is TGTGCCAGCAGTGAATCTATCCGGGGATACACCGGGGAGCTGTTTTTT. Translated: CASSESIRGYTGELFF.

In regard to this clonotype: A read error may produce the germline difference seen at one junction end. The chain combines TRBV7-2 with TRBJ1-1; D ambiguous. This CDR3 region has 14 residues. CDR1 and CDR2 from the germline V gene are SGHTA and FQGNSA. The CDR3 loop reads CASSLVTRVTEAFF. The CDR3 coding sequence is TGTGCCAGCAGCTTAGTTACCCGGGTTACTGAAGCCTTCTTT.

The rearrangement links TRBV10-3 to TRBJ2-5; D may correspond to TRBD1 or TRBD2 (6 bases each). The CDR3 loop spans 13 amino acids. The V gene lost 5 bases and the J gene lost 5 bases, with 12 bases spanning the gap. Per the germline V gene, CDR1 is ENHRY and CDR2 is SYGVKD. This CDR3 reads CAISSQGGETQYF. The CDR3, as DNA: TGTGCCATCAGTTCACAAGGGGGGGAGACCCAGTACTTC.

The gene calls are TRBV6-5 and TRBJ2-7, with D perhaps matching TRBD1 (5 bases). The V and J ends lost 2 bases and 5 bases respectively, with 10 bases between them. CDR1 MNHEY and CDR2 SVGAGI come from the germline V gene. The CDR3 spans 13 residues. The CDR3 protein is CASSYVQGNEQYF. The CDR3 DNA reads TGTGCCAGCAGTTACGTTCAGGGTAACGAGCAGTACTTC.

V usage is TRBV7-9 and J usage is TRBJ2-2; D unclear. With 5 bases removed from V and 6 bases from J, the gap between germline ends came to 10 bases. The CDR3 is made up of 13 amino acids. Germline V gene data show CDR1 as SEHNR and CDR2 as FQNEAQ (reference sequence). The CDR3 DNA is TGTGCCAGCAGCCCTTTACCCCCCGGGGAGCTGTTTTTT. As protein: CASSPLPPGELFF. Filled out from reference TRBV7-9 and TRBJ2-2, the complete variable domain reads DTGVSQNPRHKITKRGQNVTFRCDPISEHNRLYWYRQTLGQGPEFLTYFQNEAQLEKSRLLSDRFSAERPKGSFSTLEIQRTEQGDSAMYLCASSPLPPGELFFGEGSRLTVL.

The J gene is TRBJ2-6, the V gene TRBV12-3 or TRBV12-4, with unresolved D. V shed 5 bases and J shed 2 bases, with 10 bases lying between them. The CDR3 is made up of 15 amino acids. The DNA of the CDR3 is TGTGCCAGCAGTCCCTCGGGTCCTGGGGCCAACGTCCTGACTTTC. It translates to CASSPSGPGANVLTF.

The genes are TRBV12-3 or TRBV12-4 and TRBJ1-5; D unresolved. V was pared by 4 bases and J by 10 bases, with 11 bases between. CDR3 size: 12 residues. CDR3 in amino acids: CASSSGIGPQHF. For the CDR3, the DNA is TGTGCCAGCAGTTCCGGGATCGGTCCCCAGCATTTT.

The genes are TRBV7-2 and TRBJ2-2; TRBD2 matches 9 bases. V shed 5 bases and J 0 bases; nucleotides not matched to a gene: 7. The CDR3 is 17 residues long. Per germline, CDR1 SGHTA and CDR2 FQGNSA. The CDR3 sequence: CASSTSGRASNTGELFF. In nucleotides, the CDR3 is TGTGCCAGCAGCACTAGCGGGCGAGCCTCGAACACCGGGGAGCTGTTTTTT.

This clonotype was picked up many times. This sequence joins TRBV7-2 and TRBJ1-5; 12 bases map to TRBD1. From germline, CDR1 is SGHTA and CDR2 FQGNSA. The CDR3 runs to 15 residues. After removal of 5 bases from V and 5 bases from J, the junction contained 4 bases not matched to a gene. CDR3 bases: TGTGCCAGCAGCGTAGGGACAGGGGGCTATCAGCCCCAGCATTTT. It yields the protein CASSVGTGGYQPQHF.

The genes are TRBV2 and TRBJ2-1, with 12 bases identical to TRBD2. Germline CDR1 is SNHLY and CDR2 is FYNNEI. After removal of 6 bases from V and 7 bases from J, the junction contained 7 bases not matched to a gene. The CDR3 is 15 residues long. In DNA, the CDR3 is TGTGCCAGCAGGGAGACTAGCGGGGGAGGAAATGAGCAGTTCTTC. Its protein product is CASRETSGGGNEQFF.

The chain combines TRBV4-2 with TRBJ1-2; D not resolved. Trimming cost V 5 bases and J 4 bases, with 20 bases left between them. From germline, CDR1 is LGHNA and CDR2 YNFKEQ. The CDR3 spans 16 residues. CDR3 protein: CASSEHWTDNTYGYTF. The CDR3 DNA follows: TGTGCCAGCAGCGAACATTGGACCGATAATACCTATGGCTACACCTTC.

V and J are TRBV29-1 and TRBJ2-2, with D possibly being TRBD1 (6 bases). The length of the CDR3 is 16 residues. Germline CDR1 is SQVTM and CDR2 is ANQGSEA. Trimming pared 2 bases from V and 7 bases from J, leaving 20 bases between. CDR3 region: CSVEMGSGGSIGELFF. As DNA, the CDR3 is TGCAGCGTTGAAATGGGAAGTGGGGGCAGTATCGGGGAGCTGTTTTTT.

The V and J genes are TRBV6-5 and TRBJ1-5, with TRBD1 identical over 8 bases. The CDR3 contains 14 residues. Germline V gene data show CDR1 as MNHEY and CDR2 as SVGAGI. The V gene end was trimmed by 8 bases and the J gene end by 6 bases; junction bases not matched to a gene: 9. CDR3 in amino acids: CASRQGTGGQPQHF. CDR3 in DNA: TGTGCCAGCCGTCAAGGGACAGGCGGTCAGCCCCAGCATTTT.

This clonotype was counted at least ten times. This CDR3 reads CASRQGLNYNEQFF. CDR3 bases: TGTGCCAGCAGACAGGGTCTCAACTACAATGAGCAGTTCTTC. The chain couples TRBV7-2 to TRBJ2-1; possible D gene TRBD1, 6 bases. The CDR3 extends over 14 amino acids. Trimming removed 6 bases at V and 3 bases at J, with 12 bases between. Germline values: CDR1 SGHTA, CDR2 FQGNSA.